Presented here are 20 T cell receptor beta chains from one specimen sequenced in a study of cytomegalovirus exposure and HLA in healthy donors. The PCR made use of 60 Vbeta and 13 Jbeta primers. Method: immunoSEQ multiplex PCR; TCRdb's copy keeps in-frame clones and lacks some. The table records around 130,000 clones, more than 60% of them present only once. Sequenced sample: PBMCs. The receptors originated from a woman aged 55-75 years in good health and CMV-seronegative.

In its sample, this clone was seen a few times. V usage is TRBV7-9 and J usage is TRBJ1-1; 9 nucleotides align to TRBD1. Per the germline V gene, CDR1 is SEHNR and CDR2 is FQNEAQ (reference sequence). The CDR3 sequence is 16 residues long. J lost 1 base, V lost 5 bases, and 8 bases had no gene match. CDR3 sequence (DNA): TGTGCCAGCAGCACCGGGACAGGGAGGGGGAACACTGAAGCTTTCTTT. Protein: CASSTGTGRGNTEAFF.

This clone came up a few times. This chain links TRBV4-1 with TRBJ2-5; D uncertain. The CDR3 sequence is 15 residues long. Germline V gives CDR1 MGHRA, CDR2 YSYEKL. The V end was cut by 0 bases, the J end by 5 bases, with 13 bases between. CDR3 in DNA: TGCGCCAGCAGCCAAGATCCTACCGTGAAGGAGACCCAGTACTTC. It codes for CASSQDPTVKETQYF.

CDR3 amino acids: CASSLAGVTSYNEQFF. The CDR3 bases are TGTGCCAGCAGCTTGGCCGGGGTCACTTCCTACAATGAGCAGTTCTTC. This chain links TRBV5-6 with TRBJ2-1; possibly TRBD2 for D (5 bases). Per the germline V gene, CDR1 is SGHDT and CDR2 is YYEEEE. V was pared by 0 bases and J by 1 base, with 11 bases between. The CDR3 is 16 amino acids.

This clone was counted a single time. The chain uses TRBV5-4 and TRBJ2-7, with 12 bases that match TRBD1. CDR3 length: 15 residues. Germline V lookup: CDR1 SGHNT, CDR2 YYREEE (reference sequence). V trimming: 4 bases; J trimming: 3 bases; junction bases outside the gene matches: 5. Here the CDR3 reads CASSGGQGANYEQYF. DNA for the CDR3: TGTGCCAGCAGCGGGGGACAGGGGGCCAACTACGAGCAGTACTTC. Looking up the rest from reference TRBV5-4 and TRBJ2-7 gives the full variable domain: ETGVTQSPTHLIKTRGQQVTLRCSSQSGHNTVSWYQQALGQGPQFIFQYYREEENGRGNFPPRFSGLQFPNYSSELNVNALELDDSALYLCASSGGQGANYEQYFGPGTRLTVT.

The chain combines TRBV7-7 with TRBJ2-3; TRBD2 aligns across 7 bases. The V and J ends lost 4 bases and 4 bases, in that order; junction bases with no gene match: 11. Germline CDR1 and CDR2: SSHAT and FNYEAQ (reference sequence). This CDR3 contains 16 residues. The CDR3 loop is CASSSGEGGRADTQYF. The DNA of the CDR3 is TGTGCCAGCAGCTCCGGAGAGGGAGGGAGGGCAGATACGCAGTATTTT.

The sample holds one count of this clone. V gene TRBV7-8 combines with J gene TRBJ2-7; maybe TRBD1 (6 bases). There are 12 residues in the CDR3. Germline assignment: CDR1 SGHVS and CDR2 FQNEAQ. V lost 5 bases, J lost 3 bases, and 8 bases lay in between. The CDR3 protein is CASSRTDYEQYF. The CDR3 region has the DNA TGTGCCAGCAGCCGGACAGACTACGAGCAGTACTTC.

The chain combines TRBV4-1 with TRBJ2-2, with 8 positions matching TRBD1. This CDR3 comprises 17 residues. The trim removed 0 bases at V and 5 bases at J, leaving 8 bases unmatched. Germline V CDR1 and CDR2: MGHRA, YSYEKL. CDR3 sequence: CASSQDRQGAQTGELFF. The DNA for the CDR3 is TGCGCCAGCAGCCAAGATAGGCAGGGGGCGCAAACCGGGGAGCTGTTTTTT.

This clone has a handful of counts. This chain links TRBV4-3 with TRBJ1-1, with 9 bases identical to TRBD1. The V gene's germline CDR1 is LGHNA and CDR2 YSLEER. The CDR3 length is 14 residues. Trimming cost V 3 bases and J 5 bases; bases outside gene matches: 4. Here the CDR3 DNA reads TGCGCCAGCAGCCAGGGGACAGGGACTACTGAAGCTTTCTTT. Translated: CASSQGTGTTEAFF.

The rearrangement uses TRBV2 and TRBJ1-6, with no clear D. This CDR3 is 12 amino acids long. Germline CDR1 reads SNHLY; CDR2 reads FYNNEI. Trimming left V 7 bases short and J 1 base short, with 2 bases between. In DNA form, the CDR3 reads TGTGCCAGCACGTCCTATAATTCACCCCTCCACTTT. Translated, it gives CASTSYNSPLHF.

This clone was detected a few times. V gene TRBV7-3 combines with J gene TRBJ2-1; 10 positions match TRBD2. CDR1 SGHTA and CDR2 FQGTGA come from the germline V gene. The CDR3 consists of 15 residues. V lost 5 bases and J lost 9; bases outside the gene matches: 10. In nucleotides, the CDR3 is TGTGCCAGCAGCCCCTCACTAGCGGGGTTTGGTGAGCAGTTCTTC. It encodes CASSPSLAGFGEQFF.

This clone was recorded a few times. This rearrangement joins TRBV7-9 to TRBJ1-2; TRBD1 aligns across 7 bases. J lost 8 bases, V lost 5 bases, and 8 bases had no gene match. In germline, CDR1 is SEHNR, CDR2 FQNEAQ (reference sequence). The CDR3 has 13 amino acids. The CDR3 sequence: CASSAETGFGYTF. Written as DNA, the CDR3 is TGTGCCAGCAGCGCCGAGACAGGGTTCGGCTACACCTTC.

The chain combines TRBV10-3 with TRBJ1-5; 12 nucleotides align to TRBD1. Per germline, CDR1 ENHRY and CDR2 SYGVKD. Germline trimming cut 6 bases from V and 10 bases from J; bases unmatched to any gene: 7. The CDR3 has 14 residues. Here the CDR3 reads CAIRGTGGGGPQHF. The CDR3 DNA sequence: TGTGCCATCAGGGGGACAGGGGGCGGTGGTCCCCAGCATTTT.

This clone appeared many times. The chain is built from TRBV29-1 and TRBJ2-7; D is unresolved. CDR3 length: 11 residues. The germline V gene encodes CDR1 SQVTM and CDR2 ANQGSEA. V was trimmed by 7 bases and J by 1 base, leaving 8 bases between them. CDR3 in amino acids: CSGADSYEQYF. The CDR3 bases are TGCAGCGGGGCCGATTCCTACGAGCAGTACTTC.

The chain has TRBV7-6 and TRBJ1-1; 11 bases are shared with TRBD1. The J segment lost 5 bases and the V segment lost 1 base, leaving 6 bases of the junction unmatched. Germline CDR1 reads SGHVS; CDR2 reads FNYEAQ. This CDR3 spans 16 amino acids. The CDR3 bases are TGTGCCAGCAGCTTAGGGACAGGGGGCGCGGGTACTGAAGCTTTCTTT. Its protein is CASSLGTGGAGTEAFF.

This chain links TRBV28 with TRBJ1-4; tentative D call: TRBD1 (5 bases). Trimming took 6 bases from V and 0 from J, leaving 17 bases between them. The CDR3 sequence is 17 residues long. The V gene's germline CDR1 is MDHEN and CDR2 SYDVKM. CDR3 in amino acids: CASSPGGVGATNEKLFF. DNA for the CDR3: TGTGCCAGCAGCCCTGGGGGGGTTGGTGCAACTAATGAAAAACTGTTTTTT.

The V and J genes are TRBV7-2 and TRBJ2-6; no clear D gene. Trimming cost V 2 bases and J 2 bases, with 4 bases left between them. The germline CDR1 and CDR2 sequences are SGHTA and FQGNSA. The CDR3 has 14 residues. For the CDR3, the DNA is TGTGCCAGCAGCTTAACTCCTGGGGCCAACGTCCTGACTTTC. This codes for CASSLTPGANVLTF.

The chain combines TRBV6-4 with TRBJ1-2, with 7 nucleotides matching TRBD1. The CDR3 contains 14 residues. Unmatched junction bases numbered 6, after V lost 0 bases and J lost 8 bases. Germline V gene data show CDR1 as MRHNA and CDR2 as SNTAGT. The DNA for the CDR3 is TGTGCCAGCAGTGACTCAGGGGGCCTGTCCGGCTACACCTTC. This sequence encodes CASSDSGGLSGYTF.

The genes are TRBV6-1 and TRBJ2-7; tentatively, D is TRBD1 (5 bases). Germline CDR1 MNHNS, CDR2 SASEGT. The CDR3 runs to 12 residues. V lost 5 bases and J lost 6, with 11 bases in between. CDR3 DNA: TGTGCCAGCAGTCCAGGGTCGGTCGAGCAGTACTTC. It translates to CASSPGSVEQYF.

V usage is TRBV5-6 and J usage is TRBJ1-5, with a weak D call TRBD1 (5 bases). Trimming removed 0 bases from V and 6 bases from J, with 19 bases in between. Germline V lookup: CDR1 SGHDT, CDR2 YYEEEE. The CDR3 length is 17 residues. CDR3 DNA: TGTGCCAGCAGCTTGGTTTCAGGGAGGAAGGGGAGTCAGCCCCAGCATTTT. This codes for CASSLVSGRKGSQPQHF. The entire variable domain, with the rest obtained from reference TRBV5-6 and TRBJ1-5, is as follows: DAGVTQSPTHLIKTRGQQVTLRCSPKSGHDTVSWYQQALGQGPQFIFQYYEEEERQRGNFPDRFSGHQFPNYSSELNVNALLLGDSALYLCASSLVSGRKGSQPQHFGDGTRLSIL.

The CDR3 region has the DNA TGTGCCAGCAGTTTATGGACAGGGGGGGGTTATAGCAATCAGCCCCAGCATTTT. Its protein is CASSLWTGGGYSNQPQHF. This chain connects TRBV28 to TRBJ1-5; TRBD1 matches 9 bases. CDR1 is MDHEN and CDR2 is SYDVKM in the germline V gene. The CDR3 runs 18 residues. V gave up 0 bases and J gave up 0 bases; unmatched junction bases: 6.